This TCR beta chain is drawn from a study of OX40 agonist ivuxolimab in advanced cancers. Only in-frame clones appear in the TCRdb table, and some are missing; sequencing was by immunoSEQ multiplex PCR. The table has fewer than 40,000 clones, approximately 80% seen once; the top ten hold over 1.1%. The V gene's germline CDR1 is SGHVS and CDR2 FQNEAQ. The CDR3 is 14 amino acids. Trimming shortened V by 1 base and J by 8 bases, and 14 bases separated the two germline ends. This chain joins TRBV7-8 and TRBJ1-2, with a tentative D call TRBD1 (6 bases). This TCR was sampled from an adult with an advanced solid tumor such as melanoma, head and neck, liver or kidney cancer. The source material was CD4+ or CD8+ T cells sorted from blood, sampled in a trial of the OX40 agonist ivuxolimab. CDR3: CASSLGAGAEGYTF. CDR3 DNA sequence: TGTGCCAGCAGCTTAGGAGCAGGGGCTGAGGGCTACACCTTC.